These 10 T cell receptor beta chains came from one sample sequenced in a study of CD8+CD57+ T cells in acquired aplastic anemia. Profiling that covered TCR beta VDJ and CDR3 relied on genomic DNA as its template. TCRdb used MiXCR to reprocess the reads, holding one entry per CDR3 protein. The sample has 200,000 to 300,000 distinct CDR3 sequences, around 45% seen once. Only patients with CD8+CD57+ cell expansion on flow cytometry were chosen for sequencing. The sequenced sample consisted of sorted CD4+, CD8+, or CD8+CD57+ T cells (not recorded which) from PBMCs. The receptors derive from a human donor with aplastic anemia.

This clonotype was counted only a few times. This sequence joins TRBV9 and TRBJ1-2; no definite D call. The V and J ends lost 3 bases and 4 bases respectively, with 25 bases between them. The germline gives CDR1 SGDLS, CDR2 YYNGEE. CDR3 size: 18 residues. CDR3 residues: CASSDPLGGPRSIYGYTF. CDR3 DNA sequence: TGTGCCAGCAGCGATCCCCTGGGCGGCCCCCGTTCTATCTATGGCTACACCTTC.

There are many counts of this clonotype. The rearrangement links TRBV7-8 to TRBJ2-3; 7 bases are shared with TRBD2. This CDR3 contains 15 residues. The V gene's germline CDR1 is SGHVS and CDR2 FQNEAQ. The V and J ends lost 5 bases and 5 bases, in that order; junction bases with no gene match: 10. The CDR3 coding sequence is TGTGCCAGCAGCCCGGGGTGGGGGGAGGGAGATACGCAGTATTTT. Translation gives CASSPGWGEGDTQYF.

This clonotype was seen at least ten times. The rearrangement uses TRBV6-5 and TRBJ1-2; 7 bases are a match to TRBD1. Per the germline V gene, CDR1 is MNHEY and CDR2 is SVGAGI. V lost 1 base and J lost 0; bases outside the gene matches: 5. The CDR3 loop spans 16 amino acids. CDR3 in DNA: TGTGCCAGCAGTTACTTCGGACAGGCCCCTAACTATGGCTACACCTTC. Amino acid sequence: CASSYFGQAPNYGYTF.

This clonotype showed up many times. The CDR3 DNA is TGCGCCAGCAGCCAAGCCGAAACAGGGGGAAACACCATATATTTT. It specifies CASSQAETGGNTIYF. The V and J genes are TRBV4-3 and TRBJ1-3, with D possibly being TRBD1 (6 bases). This CDR3 has 15 residues. The V gene's germline CDR1 is LGHNA and CDR2 YSLEER. V lost 1 base to trimming and J lost 4 bases, with 11 bases between them.

V and J are TRBV2 and TRBJ1-1; perhaps TRBD1 as D (5 bases). Trimming cost V 7 bases and J 5 bases, with 17 bases left between them. The CDR3 is made up of 14 amino acids. Germline CDR1 is SNHLY and CDR2 is FYNNEI. The CDR3 coding sequence is TGTGCCAGCACCGGCAAGGGGATAAGAACTGAAGCTTTCTTT. Protein sequence: CASTGKGIRTEAFF.

This clonotype was seen ten or more times. The rearrangement uses TRBV24-1 and TRBJ2-1; the match to TRBD2 covers 8 bases. The CDR3 has 17 residues. The junction had 6 bases not matched to a gene; V was cut back by 3 bases and J by 0 bases. The germline V gene has CDR1 KGHDR and CDR2 SFDVKD. In nucleotides, the CDR3 is TGTGCCACCAGTGATGCAAATAGCGGGAACTCCTACAATGAGCAGTTCTTC. This encodes CATSDANSGNSYNEQFF.

A few counts support this clonotype. V gene TRBV6-1 combines with J gene TRBJ1-1; 8 nucleotides align to TRBD1. Germline V CDR1 and CDR2: MNHNS, SASEGT. V gave up 6 bases and J gave up 6 bases; unmatched junction bases: 9. There are 14 residues in the CDR3. The CDR3: CASRETGGLAEAFF. In DNA form, the CDR3 reads TGTGCCAGCAGAGAAACAGGGGGTCTAGCTGAAGCTTTCTTT.

The gene calls are TRBV9 and TRBJ2-2; D not certain. The ends were cut back, 4 bases at V and 3 bases at J, with 16 bases in the middle. Germline-derived CDR1 and CDR2 are SGDLS and YYNGEE. This CDR3 spans 16 amino acids. CDR3 bases: TGTGCCAGCAGCTACCAGAGGCAATTTCACACCGGGGAGCTGTTTTTT. As protein: CASSYQRQFHTGELFF.

The chain joins TRBV15 to TRBJ2-2; D is undetermined. Germline CDR1 is LNHNV and CDR2 is YYDKDF (reference sequence). V dropped 0 bases and J dropped 6 bases, with 14 bases sitting between them. The CDR3 covers 16 residues. The CDR3 DNA follows: TGTGCCACCAGCAGAGATTGGAGTCAGGCCCCCGGGGAGCTGTTTTTT. Translation gives CATSRDWSQAPGELFF.

This chain links TRBV29-1 with TRBJ2-7; D is uncertain. Trimming removed 4 bases at V and 0 bases at J, with 10 bases between. Germline lookup yields CDR1 SQVTM and CDR2 ANQGSEA. The CDR3 is 13 amino acids. CDR3 loop: CSVGVVGSYEQYF. In DNA form, the CDR3 reads TGCAGCGTTGGCGTGGTGGGCTCCTACGAGCAGTACTTC.